One sample yielded the 6 T cell receptor beta chains listed below, sequenced in a study of T-cell reconstitution after alpha-beta-depleted transplantation in children. Unique molecular identifiers were incorporated during preparation of the TCRbeta library. TCRdb analysed the PCR reads with MiXCR anew, one entry per CDR3 protein. The repertoire holds about 17,000 distinct CDR3 sequences, with 4.5% to 5.5% as singletons. Sequenced here: PBMCs, sampled before TCRalphabeta/CD19-depleted stem cell transplant. The receptors come from a boy between 10 and 17 years old with acute lymphoblastic leukemia, due to receive a stem cell transplant.

By frequency in the sample, this clonotype is medium-sized. This chain connects TRBV12-3 or TRBV12-4 to TRBJ1-2; D gene unclear. CDR3 length equals 15 residues. Trimming removed 5 bases at V and 0 bases at J, with 13 bases between. The CDR3 region has the DNA TGTGCCAGCAGTGACGGACCGCTGGCTAACTATGGCTACACCTTC. This gives the protein CASSDGPLANYGYTF.

Many counts were recorded for this clonotype. The rearrangement links TRBV6-2 or TRBV6-3 to TRBJ1-5; D is unclear. CDR3 length: 13 residues. Germline CDR1 and CDR2: MNHEY and SVGEGT. V lost 0 bases, J lost 6 bases, and 6 bases lay in between. CDR3 amino acids: CASSYSITQPQHF. The CDR3 bases are TGTGCCAGCAGTTACTCTATAACTCAGCCCCAGCATTTT.

This clonotype was counted at least ten times. The V gene is TRBV20-1, the J gene TRBJ1-5, with D maybe TRBD1 (5 bases). The CDR3 contains 13 residues. CDR1 is DFQATT, CDR2 SNEGSKA, per germline (reference sequence). The germline V and J ends were trimmed by 3 bases and 3 bases, with 9 bases remaining between them. The CDR3 here is CSASLGTNQPQHF. CDR3 coding DNA: TGCAGTGCTAGCTTGGGGACCAATCAGCCCCAGCATTTT.

The genes are TRBV4-2 and TRBJ1-5; D call uncertain. CDR1 is LGHNA, CDR2 YNFKEQ, per germline. CDR3 length: 14 residues. V was clipped by 8 bases and J by 4 bases, with 15 bases between them. The CDR3 coding sequence is TGTGCCAGCGGCCCCAGACAATGGAATCAGCCCCAGCATTTT. This codes for CASGPRQWNQPQHF.

This clonotype was seen ten or more times. This chain links TRBV7-3 with TRBJ2-3; possible D gene TRBD2, 6 bases. V shed 3 bases and J shed 2 bases, with 9 bases lying between them. There are 14 residues in the CDR3. Germline values: CDR1 SGHTA, CDR2 FQGTGA. The CDR3 protein is CASSFSGYTDTQYF. CDR3 coding DNA: TGTGCCAGCAGCTTTAGCGGTTACACAGATACGCAGTATTTT.

This clonotype was recorded many times. The chain has TRBV4-3 and TRBJ1-4, with a possible D match to TRBD1 (6 bases). This CDR3 is 13 amino acids long. CDR1 is LGHNA and CDR2 is YSLEER in the germline V gene. V dropped 2 bases and J dropped 6 bases, with 7 bases sitting between them. CDR3 DNA: TGCGCCAGCAGCCAAAGACAGGATGAAAAACTGTTTTTT. It yields the protein CASSQRQDEKLFF.